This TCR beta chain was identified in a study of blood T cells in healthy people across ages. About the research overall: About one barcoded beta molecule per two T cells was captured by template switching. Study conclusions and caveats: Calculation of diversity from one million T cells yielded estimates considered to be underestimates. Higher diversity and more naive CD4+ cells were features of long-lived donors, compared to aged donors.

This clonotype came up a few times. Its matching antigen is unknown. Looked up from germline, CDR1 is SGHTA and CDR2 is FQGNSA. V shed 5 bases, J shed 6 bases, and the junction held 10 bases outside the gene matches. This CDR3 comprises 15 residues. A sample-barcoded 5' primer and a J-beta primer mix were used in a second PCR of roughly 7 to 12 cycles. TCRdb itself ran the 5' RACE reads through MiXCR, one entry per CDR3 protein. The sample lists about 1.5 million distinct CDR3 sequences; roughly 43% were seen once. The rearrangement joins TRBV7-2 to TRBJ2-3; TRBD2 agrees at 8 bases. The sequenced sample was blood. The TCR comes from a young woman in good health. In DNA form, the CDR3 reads TGTGCCAGCAGCACGACTAGCGCGCAACGGGATACGCAGTATTTT. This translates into CASSTTSAQRDTQYF.